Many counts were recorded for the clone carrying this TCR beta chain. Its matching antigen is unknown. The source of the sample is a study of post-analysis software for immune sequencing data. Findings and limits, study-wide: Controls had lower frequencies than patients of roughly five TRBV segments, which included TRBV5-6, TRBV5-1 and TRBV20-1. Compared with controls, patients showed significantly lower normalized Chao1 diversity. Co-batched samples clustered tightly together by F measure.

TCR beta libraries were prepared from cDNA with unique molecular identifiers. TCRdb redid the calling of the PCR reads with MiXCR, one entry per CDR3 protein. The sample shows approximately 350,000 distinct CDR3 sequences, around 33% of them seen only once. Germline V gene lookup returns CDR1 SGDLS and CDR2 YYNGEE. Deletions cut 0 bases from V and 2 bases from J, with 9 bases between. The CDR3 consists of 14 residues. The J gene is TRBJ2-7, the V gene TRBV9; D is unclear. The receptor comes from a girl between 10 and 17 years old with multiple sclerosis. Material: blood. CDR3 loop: CASSVGDGPYEQYF. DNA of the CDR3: TGTGCCAGCAGCGTAGGAGACGGTCCCTACGAGCAGTACTTC.